Sequencing of this T cell receptor beta chain was carried out in a study of response to subunit inactivated influenza vaccine. CDR1 is LGHNA, CDR2 YSLEER, per germline. This CDR3 comprises 15 residues. Points from the study as a whole: The authors suggested that every seasonal influenza vaccination recruits few new T cells.

MiXCR, applied by TCRdb to the RT-PCR reads, yields one record per CDR3 protein. This sample yields 200,000 to 300,000 distinct CDR3 sequences, of which about 12% are seen a single time; about 8% belongs to the top ten. Notes on this clonotype: Its antigen is as yet unknown. At one of its ends the junction is not consistent with the germline gene, which may arise from a read error.

Sequenced here: non-naive T cells sorted from PBMCs, sampled 14 to 15 days before vaccination. The receptor's source is a man aged 50-59 years who received an inactivated influenza vaccine. The chain carries TRBV4-3 and TRBJ1-6; D is unclear. CDR3 sequence reads: CASSKDGHRNSPLHF. CDR3 coding DNA: TGCGCCAGCAGCAAAGATGGGCACCGGAATTCACCCCTCCACTTT.